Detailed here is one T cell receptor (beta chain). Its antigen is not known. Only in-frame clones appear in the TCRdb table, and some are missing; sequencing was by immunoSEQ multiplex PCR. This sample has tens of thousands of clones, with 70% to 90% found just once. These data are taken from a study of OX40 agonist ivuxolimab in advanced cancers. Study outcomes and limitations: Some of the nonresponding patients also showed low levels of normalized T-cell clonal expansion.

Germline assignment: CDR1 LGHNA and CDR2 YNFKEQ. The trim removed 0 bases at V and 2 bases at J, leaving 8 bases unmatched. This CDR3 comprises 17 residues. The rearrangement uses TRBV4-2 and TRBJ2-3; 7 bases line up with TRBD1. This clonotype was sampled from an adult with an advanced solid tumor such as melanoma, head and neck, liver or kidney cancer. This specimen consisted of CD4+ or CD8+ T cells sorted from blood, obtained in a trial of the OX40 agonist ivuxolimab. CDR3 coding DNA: TGTGCCAGCAGCCAAGATGGAACGGGACAGACCACAGATACGCAGTATTTT. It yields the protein CASSQDGTGQTTDTQYF.